The T cell receptor (beta chain) under discussion was sequenced for a study of identical twins. In germline, CDR1 is LGHNT, CDR2 FRNRAP. The CDR3 sequence is 14 residues long. The V end lost 2 bases, the J end lost 3 bases, and 9 bases lay between the germline ends. Template switching (which added a universal primer site) was used, and cDNA carried unique molecular identifiers. From the 5' RACE reads, TCRdb called clonotypes with MiXCR, one entry per CDR3 protein. The table shows roughly 230,000 distinct CDR3 sequences, with about 8.3% occurring only once. With regard to this clonotype: What it binds is not known.

Study results and caveats: Memory repertoires lacked the insertion deficit that abundant cord blood beta clonotypes showed. Beta out-of-frame sequences displayed a weaker excess of sharing between twins.

The data also belong to a second study, concerning yellow fever vaccine responses in identical twins.

Material for sequencing was CD8+ T cells sorted from blood. This TCR came from a young woman in good health. The rearrangement links TRBV12-5 to TRBJ2-3, with a weak D call TRBD1 (6 bases). The DNA for the CDR3 is TGTGCTAGTGGTTTGCTGGGGGCAACAGATACGCAGTATTTT. Its translation: CASGLLGATDTQYF. The full variable domain, completed using reference TRBV12-5 and TRBJ2-3, is DARVTQTPRHKVTEMGQEVTMRCQPILGHNTVFWYRQTMMQGLELLAYFRNRAPLDDSGMPKDRFSAEMPDATLATLKIQPSEPRDSAVYFCASGLLGATDTQYFGPGTRLTVL.